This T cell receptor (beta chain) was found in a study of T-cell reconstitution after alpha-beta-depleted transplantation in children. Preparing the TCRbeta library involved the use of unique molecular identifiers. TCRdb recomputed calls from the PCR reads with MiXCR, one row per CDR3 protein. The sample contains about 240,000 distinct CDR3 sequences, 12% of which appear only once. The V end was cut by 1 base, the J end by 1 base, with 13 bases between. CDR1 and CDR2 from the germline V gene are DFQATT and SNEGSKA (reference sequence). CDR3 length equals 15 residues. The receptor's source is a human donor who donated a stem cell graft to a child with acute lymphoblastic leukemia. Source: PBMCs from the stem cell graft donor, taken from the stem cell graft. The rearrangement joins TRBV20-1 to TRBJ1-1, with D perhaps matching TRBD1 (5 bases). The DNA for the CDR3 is TGCAGTGCTAGAGCTAGGTTGGGACCGAACACTGAAGCTTTCTTT. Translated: CSARARLGPNTEAFF.